What follows are 7 T cell receptor beta chains derived from one specimen sequenced in a study of response to subunit inactivated influenza vaccine. TCRdb re-analysed the RT-PCR reads in MiXCR, keeping a single row per CDR3 protein. The table lists hundreds of thousands of distinct CDR3 sequences, 18% of them singletons. Sequencing used PBMCs from blood, obtained approximately 5 days after vaccination. The receptors derive from a man aged 50 or older who received an inactivated influenza vaccine.

This clonotype was detected only a few times. This chain uses TRBV12-3 or TRBV12-4 with TRBJ2-1, with 14 nucleotides matching TRBD2. This CDR3 is built from 16 residues. The V and J ends lost 6 bases and 3 bases, in that order; junction bases with no gene match: 4. In DNA form, the CDR3 reads TGTGCCAGCAGGGGGACTAGCGGGGGCCTCTACAATGAGCAGTTCTTC. This gives the protein CASRGTSGGLYNEQFF.

Ten or more counts support this clonotype. The chain is built from TRBV7-6 and TRBJ1-2, with 8 bases matching TRBD1. V lost 5 bases, J lost 3 bases, and 11 bases stayed unmatched. CDR1 and CDR2 (germline): SGHVS, FNYEAQ. The CDR3 sequence is 16 residues long. This CDR3 is CASSPSDRGPYYGYTF. CDR3 sequence (DNA): TGTGCCAGCAGCCCAAGCGACAGGGGTCCCTACTATGGCTACACCTTC.

The sample holds a few counts of this clonotype. This chain uses TRBV12-3 or TRBV12-4 with TRBJ1-4; 8 nucleotides match TRBD1. The trim removed 6 bases at V and 3 bases at J, leaving 3 bases unmatched. The CDR3 has 14 residues. The CDR3 is CASSSDRANEKLFF. The CDR3 DNA sequence: TGTGCCAGCAGCTCGGACAGGGCTAATGAAAAACTGTTTTTT.

This clonotype showed up just a few times. The rearrangement links TRBV12-3 or TRBV12-4 to TRBJ2-3, with 11 bases matching TRBD2. This CDR3 region has 16 residues. Trimming cost V 5 bases and J 5 bases; bases outside gene matches: 9. This chain's CDR3 is CASSPSGGPLIDTQYF. The DNA of the CDR3 is TGTGCCAGCAGTCCTAGCGGGGGGCCTTTAATAGATACGCAGTATTTT.

The chain joins TRBV20-1 to TRBJ2-7; 7 positions match TRBD2. Germline V gene data show CDR1 as DFQATT and CDR2 as SNEGSKA (reference sequence). With V trimmed by 5 bases and J by 4 bases, 14 bases remained unmatched. The CDR3 is 15 residues long. CDR3 amino acids: CSAPGLASGKYEQYF. For the CDR3, the DNA is TGCAGTGCTCCTGGGTTGGCAAGCGGGAAATACGAGCAGTACTTC.

Of note for this clonotype: A read error may produce the germline difference seen at one junction end. This rearrangement joins TRBV6-6 to TRBJ1-5, with D maybe TRBD1 (6 bases). The CDR3 totals 13 residues. Germline loops: CDR1 MNHNY, CDR2 SVGAGI (reference sequence). CDR3 nucleotide sequence: TGTGCCAGCAGTTACTCGACGGGGGGCACGGTGAATTTT. Protein: CASSYSTGGTVNF.

This clonotype was observed a few times. The gene calls are TRBV7-2 and TRBJ2-1; weak D call: TRBD2 (5 bases). Germline CDR1 reads SGHTA; CDR2 reads FQGNSA. CDR3 size: 14 residues. Trimming took off 2 bases at V and 10 bases at J, with 15 bases between the two ends. CDR3: CASSLRGAAGEQFF. In nucleotides, the CDR3 is TGTGCCAGCAGCTTAAGAGGCGCGGCGGGCGAGCAGTTCTTC.